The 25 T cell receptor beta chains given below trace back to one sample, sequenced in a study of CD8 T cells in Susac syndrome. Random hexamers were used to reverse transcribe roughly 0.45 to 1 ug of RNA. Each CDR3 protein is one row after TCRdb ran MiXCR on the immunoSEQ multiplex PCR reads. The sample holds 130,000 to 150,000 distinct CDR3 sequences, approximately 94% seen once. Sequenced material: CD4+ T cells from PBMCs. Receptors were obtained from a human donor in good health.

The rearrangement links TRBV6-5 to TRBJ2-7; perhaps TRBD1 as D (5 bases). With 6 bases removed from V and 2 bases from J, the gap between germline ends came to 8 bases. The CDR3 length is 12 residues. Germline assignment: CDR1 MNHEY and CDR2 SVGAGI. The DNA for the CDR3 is TGTGCCAGCAGAACAGGTACCTACGAGCAGTACTTC. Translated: CASRTGTYEQYF.

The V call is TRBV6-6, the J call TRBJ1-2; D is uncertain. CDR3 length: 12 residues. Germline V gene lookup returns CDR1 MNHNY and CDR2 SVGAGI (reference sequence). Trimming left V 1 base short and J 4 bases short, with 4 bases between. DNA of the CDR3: TGTGCCAGCAGTTACTATGGCTATGGCTACACCTTC. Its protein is CASSYYGYGYTF.

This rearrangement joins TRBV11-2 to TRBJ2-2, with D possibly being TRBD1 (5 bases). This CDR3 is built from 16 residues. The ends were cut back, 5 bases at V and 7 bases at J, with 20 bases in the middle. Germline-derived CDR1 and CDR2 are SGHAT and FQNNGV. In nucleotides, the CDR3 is TGTGCCAGCAGCCCTTGGGGCCCCTTGGAAATCGGGGAGCTGTTTTTT. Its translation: CASSPWGPLEIGELFF.

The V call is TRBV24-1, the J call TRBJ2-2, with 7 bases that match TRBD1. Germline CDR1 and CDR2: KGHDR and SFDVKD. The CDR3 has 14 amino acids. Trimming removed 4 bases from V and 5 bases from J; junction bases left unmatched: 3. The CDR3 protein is CATSDTRGTGELFF. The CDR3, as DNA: TGTGCCACCAGTGACACCAGGGGGACCGGGGAGCTGTTTTTT.

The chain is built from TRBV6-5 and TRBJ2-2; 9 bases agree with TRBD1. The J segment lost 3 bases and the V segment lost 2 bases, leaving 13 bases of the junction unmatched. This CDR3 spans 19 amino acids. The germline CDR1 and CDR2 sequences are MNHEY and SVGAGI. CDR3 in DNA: TGTGCCAGCAGTTACCCGCGACAGGGGGAATTCATCGACACCGGGGAGCTGTTTTTT. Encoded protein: CASSYPRQGEFIDTGELFF.

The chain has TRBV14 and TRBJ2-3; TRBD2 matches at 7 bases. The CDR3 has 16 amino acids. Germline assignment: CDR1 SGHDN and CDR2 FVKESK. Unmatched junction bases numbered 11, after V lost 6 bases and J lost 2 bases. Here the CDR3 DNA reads TGTGCCAGCAGTTCGACTAGCCGGGCCTACACAGATACGCAGTATTTT. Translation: CASSSTSRAYTDTQYF.

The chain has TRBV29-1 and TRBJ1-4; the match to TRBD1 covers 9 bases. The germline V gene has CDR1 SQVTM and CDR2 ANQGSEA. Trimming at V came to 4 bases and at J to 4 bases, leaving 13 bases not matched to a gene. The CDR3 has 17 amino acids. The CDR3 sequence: CSVVGQGRVGLNEKLFF. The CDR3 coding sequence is TGCAGCGTTGTAGGACAGGGGCGCGTGGGTCTTAATGAAAAACTGTTTTTT.

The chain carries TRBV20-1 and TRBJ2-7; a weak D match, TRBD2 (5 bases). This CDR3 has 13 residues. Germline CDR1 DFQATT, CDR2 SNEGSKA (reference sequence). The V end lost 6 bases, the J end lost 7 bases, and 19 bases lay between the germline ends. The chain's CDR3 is CSAILAPMREQYF. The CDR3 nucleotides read TGCAGTGCCATTCTAGCCCCCATGAGGGAGCAGTACTTC.

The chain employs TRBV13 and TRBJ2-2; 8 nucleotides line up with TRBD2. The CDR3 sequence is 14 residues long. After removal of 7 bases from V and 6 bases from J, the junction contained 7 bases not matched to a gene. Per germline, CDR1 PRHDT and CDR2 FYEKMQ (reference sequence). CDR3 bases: TGTGCCAGCACAGCGGGAGTGTTCGCCGGGGAGCTGTTTTTT. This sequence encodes CASTAGVFAGELFF.

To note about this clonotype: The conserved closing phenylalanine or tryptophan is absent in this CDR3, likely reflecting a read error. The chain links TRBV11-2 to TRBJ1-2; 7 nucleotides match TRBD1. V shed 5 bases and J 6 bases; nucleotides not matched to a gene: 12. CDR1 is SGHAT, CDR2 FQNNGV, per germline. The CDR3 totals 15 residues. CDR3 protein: CASSPLRGRRDGYTL. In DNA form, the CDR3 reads TGTGCCAGCAGCCCATTGAGGGGGCGTAGGGATGGCTACACCCTC.

In nucleotides, the CDR3 is TGTGCCAGCAGCTTAGGGTATCAGCCCCAGCATTTT. As protein: CASSLGYQPQHF. The chain recombines TRBV7-2 with TRBJ1-5; D is ambiguous. The germline CDR1 and CDR2 sequences are SGHTA and FQGNSA. The CDR3 contains 12 residues. Trimming pared 1 base from V and 5 bases from J, leaving 3 bases between.

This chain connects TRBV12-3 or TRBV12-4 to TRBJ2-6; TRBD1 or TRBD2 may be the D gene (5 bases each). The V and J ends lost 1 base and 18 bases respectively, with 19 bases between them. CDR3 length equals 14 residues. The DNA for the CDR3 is TGTGCCAGCAGTTTAGGAGGGACCGCTCCCTATCGGACTTTC. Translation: CASSLGGTAPYRTF.

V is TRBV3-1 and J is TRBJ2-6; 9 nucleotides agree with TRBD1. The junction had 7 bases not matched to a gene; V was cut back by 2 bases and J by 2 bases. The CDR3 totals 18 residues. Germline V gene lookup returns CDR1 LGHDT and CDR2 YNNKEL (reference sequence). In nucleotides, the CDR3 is TGTGCCAGCAGCCAATTCGGACAGGGGCGAACTGGGGCCAACGTCCTGACTTTC. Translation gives CASSQFGQGRTGANVLTF.

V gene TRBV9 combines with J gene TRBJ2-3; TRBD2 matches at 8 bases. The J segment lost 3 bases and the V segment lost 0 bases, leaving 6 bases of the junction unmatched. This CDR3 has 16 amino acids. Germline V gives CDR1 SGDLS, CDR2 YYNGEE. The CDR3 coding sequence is TGTGCCAGCAGCGTAGGGATTAGCGGGAAAACAGATACGCAGTATTTT. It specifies CASSVGISGKTDTQYF.

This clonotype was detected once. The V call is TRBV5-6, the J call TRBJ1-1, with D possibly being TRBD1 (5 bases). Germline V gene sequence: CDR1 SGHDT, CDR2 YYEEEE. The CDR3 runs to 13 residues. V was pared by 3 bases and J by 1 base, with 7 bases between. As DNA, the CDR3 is TGTGCCAGCAGCTACGGACAGAACACTGAAGCTTTCTTT. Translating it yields CASSYGQNTEAFF.

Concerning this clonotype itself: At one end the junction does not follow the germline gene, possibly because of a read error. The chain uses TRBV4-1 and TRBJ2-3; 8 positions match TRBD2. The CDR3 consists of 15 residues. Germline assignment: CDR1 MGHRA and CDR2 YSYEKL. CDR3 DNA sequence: TGCGCCACCAGCTCATGGGGACTAGTTGCAGATACGCAGTATTTT. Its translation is CATSSWGLVADTQYF.

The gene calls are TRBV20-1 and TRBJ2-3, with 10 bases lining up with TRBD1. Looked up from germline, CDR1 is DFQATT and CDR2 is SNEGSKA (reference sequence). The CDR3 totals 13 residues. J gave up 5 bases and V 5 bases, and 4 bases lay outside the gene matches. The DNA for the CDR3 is TGCAGTGCTTGGACAGGGGGAATAGATACGCAGTATTTT. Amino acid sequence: CSAWTGGIDTQYF.

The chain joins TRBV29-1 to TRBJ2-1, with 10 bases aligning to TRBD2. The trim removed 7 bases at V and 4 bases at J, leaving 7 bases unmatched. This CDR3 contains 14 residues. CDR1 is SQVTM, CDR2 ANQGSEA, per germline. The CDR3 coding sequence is TGCAGCGGAGTAGCGGGAGGAGGTTACAATGAGCAGTTCTTC. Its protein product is CSGVAGGGYNEQFF.

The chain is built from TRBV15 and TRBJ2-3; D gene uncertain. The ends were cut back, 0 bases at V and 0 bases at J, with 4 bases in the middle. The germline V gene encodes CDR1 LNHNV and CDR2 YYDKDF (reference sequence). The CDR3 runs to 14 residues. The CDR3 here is CATSRDVSTDTQYF. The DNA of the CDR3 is TGTGCCACCAGCAGAGACGTAAGCACAGATACGCAGTATTTT.

The CDR3 region has the DNA TGTGCCAGCAGCTTGGTAGGGGGAGGACTCTCCTACGAGCAGTACTTC. It specifies CASSLVGGGLSYEQYF. This rearrangement joins TRBV5-4 to TRBJ2-7, with D tentatively TRBD1 or TRBD2 (6 bases each). CDR3 length: 16 residues. V lost 0 bases and J lost 0, with 13 bases in between. Germline assignment: CDR1 SGHNT and CDR2 YYREEE (reference sequence).

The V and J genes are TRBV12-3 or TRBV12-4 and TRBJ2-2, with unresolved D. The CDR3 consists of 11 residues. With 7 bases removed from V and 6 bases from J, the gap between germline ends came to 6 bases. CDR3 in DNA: TGTGCCAGCAAGGTGGCCGGGGAGCTGTTTTTT. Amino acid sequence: CASKVAGELFF.

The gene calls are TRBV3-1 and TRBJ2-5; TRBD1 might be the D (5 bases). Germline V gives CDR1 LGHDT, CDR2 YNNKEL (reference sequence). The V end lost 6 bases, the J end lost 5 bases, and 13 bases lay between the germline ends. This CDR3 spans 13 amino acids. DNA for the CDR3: TGTGCCAGCAGTCAGACAGTAGGGGAGACCCAGTACTTC. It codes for CASSQTVGETQYF.

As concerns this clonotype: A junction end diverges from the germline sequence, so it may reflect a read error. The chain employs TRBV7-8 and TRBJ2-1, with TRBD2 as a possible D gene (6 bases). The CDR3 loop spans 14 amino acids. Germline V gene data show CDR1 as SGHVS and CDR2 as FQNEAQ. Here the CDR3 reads CASSWDPRSGSESF. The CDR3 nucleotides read TGTGCCAGCAGCTGGGACCCTAGATCCGGGAGCGAGTCCTTC.

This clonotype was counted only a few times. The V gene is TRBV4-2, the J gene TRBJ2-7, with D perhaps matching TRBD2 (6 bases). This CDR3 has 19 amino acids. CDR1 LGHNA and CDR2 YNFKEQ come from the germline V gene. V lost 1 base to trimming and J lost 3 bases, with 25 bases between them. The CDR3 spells CASSQGRVLARRDYYEQYF. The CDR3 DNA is TGTGCCAGCAGCCAAGGGAGGGTTCTAGCCCGTCGAGACTACTACGAGCAGTACTTC.

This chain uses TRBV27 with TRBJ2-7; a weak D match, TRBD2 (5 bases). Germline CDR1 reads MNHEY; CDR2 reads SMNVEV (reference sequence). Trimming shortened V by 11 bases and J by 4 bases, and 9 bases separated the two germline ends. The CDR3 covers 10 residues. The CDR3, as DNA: TGTGCCCCCCCGGGATACGAGCAGTACTTC. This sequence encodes CAPPGYEQYF.